Listed below are T cell receptor beta chains from one sample, sequenced in a study of cytomegalovirus exposure and HLA in healthy donors. Clones were sequenced by immunoSEQ multiplex PCR, and TCRdb holds only the in-frame ones, with some missing. The sample yields 160,000 or so clones, around four fifths seen once. The specimen sequenced was PBMCs. These receptors were obtained from a male donor in good health and CMV-seronegative. The CDR3 runs from the conserved cysteine through the conserved F or W. Each record gives: J gene, V gene, clone size, D gene, CDR3 DNA, CDR3 protein. The D gene is left open where the match is weak. Some rows have no size entry. The others give once, few or many, or a class for an expanded clone.

TRBJ1-3,TRBV6-1,.,TRBD1,TGTGCCAGCAGTGTCTCCCAGGGGGCACGTGGAAACACCATATATTTT,CASSVSQGARGNTIYF
TRBJ1-3,TRBV28,few,.,TGTGCCAGCAGTTCGGGGGTTACTGGAAACACCATATATTTT,CASSSGVTGNTIYF
TRBJ2-7,TRBV11-1,.,TRBD2,TGTGCCAGCAGCAGGGGACTAGCGGTCTACGAGCAGTACTTC,CASSRGLAVYEQYF
TRBJ2-1,TRBV6-5,.,TRBD2,TGTGCCAGCAGTTACTCAGTAGCGGGAGGGTTTGAGCAGTTCTTC,CASSYSVAGGFEQFF
TRBJ1-2,TRBV10-3,.,.,TGTGCCATCAGTGAGCTATCGGGGAACTATGGCTACACCTTC,CAISELSGNYGYTF
TRBJ2-6,TRBV7-9,.,.,TGTGCCAGCAGCCCCTTTTTGGCAGGGGACTCTGGGGCCAACGTCCTGACTTTC,CASSPFLAGDSGANVLTF
TRBJ1-2,TRBV28,.,TRBD1,TGTGCCAGCGGGACAGGACCCCTAGGCTACACCTTC,CASGTGPLGYTF
TRBJ2-4,TRBV29-1,.,TRBD1,TGCAGCGGTTACAGGGGAAACATTCAGTACTTC,CSGYRGNIQYF
TRBJ2-7,TRBV5-1,few,.,TGCGCCAGCAGCCCAACGACAGGCACCAACTACGAGCAGTACTTC,CASSPTTGTNYEQYF
TRBJ2-5,TRBV2,.,.,TGTGCCAGCACCGAGGGGGGGTTGGAGACCCAGTACTTC,CASTEGGLETQYF
TRBJ2-7,TRBV21-1,.,.,TGTGCCAGCAGCAGCCGGGACAGGGGCAACGAGCAGTACTTC,CASSSRDRGNEQYF
TRBJ1-2,TRBV19,.,.,TGTGCCAGCGAACAGGGAGACTATGGCTACACCTTC,CASEQGDYGYTF
TRBJ1-5,TRBV21-1,.,.,TGTGCCAGCAGCCCCACCCCCAGGAGCAATCAGCCCCAGCATTTT,CASSPTPRSNQPQHF
TRBJ2-7,TRBV6-1,few,.,TGTGCCAGCAGTCCGGGACATACCACCTACGAGCAGTACTTC,CASSPGHTTYEQYF
TRBJ1-1,TRBV5-3,.,.,TGTGCCAGAAGCGGGGTGGGAGGAACTGAAGCTTTCTTT,CARSGVGGTEAFF
TRBJ1-2,TRBV18,.,TRBD1,TGTGCCAGCTCACCAAGCGGGACAGGCTTTACCTATGGCTACACCTTC,CASSPSGTGFTYGYTF
TRBJ2-2,TRBV10-3,.,TRBD1,TGTGCCATTCGACAGGGGTATAGCACCGGGGAGCTGTTTTTT,CAIRQGYSTGELFF
TRBJ1-3,TRBV9,.,.,TGTGCCAGCAGCGTAGGGCTGGCCTCTGGAAACACCATATATTTT,CASSVGLASGNTIYF
TRBJ2-1,TRBV13,.,.,TGTGCCAGCAGCGCCCGAGAGGATGAGCAGTTCTTC,CASSAREDEQFF
TRBJ1-5,TRBV7-2,.,TRBD1,TGTGCCAGCAGCCCGACAGGGGCTTCCAATCAGCCCCAGCATTTT,CASSPTGASNQPQHF
TRBJ2-5,TRBV2,few,TRBD2,TGTGCCAGCAAGGGAGCGGGGGGATTAGAGACCCAGTACTTC,CASKGAGGLETQYF
TRBJ2-2,TRBV7-2,.,TRBD2,TGTGCCAGCAGCATTAGCGGGATGAACACCGGGGAGCTGTTTTTT,CASSISGMNTGELFF
TRBJ1-2,TRBV19,.,.,TGTGCCAGTAGTATATGGCGGGGTGATGGCTACACCTTC,CASSIWRGDGYTF
TRBJ2-3,TRBV9,.,.,TGTGCCAGCAGCAACTATGGGGGGGATACGCAGTATTTT,CASSNYGGDTQYF
TRBJ1-1,TRBV4-3,.,TRBD1,TGCGCCAGCAGCCAAACGACAGGGGAGGCTGAAGCTTTCTTT,CASSQTTGEAEAFF
TRBJ2-5,TRBV9,.,TRBD2,TGTGCCAGCAGCGTAGAGCCGGGACTAGCGGGCGAGACCCAGTACTTC,CASSVEPGLAGETQYF
TRBJ1-6,TRBV28,.,TRBD1,TGTGCCAGCAGTTTTTACAGGGGTAATTCACCCCTCCACTTT,CASSFYRGNSPLHF
TRBJ2-1,TRBV6-6,.,TRBD2,TGTGCCAGCAGTTTCCAACTAGCGGGGGTAGATAATGAGCAGTTCTTC,CASSFQLAGVDNEQFF
TRBJ2-6,TRBV6-5,.,.,TGTGCCAGCAGTTTCAGGGGTGGTTCTGGGGCCAACGTCCTGACTTTC,CASSFRGGSGANVLTF
TRBJ2-7,TRBV6-5,.,TRBD1,TGTGCCATAACCGGGACAGGGTTGCACGAGCAGTACTTC,CAITGTGLHEQYF
TRBJ2-1,TRBV4-2,.,.,TGTGCCAGCAGCCAAGATAGGGGGAGCTCCTACAATGAGCAGTTCTTC,CASSQDRGSSYNEQFF
TRBJ2-3,TRBV4-1,once,.,TGCGCCAGCAGCCCAAGATCGGGTCCAGATACGCAGTATTTT,CASSPRSGPDTQYF
TRBJ1-2,TRBV14,.,TRBD1,TGTGCCAGCAGCCAGGGGACAGGGAGAAGATTTGACTATGGCTACACCTTC,CASSQGTGRRFDYGYTF
TRBJ2-1,TRBV6-5,.,TRBD2,TGTGCCAGCAGCCCCAGGGGACTAGAGGCCCATGAGCAGTTCTTC,CASSPRGLEAHEQFF
TRBJ1-4,TRBV7-9,.,.,TGTGCCAGCAGCTCCTTCGCAACTAATGAAAAACTGTTTTTT,CASSSFATNEKLFF
TRBJ1-5,TRBV28,.,.,TGTGCCAGCGAACAGGGAAGCAATCAGCCCCAGCATTTT,CASEQGSNQPQHF
TRBJ2-3,TRBV28,.,TRBD2,TGTGCCAGCAGTTTAGCTGGCGGGAGGGCCACAGATACGCAGTATTTT,CASSLAGGRATDTQYF
TRBJ2-1,TRBV19,.,.,TGTGCCAGTAGGGAGGGACGTGAGCAGTTCTTC,CASREGREQFF
TRBJ2-2,TRBV2,.,.,TGTGCCAGCCGACAGAACACCGGGGAGCTGTTTTTT,CASRQNTGELFF
TRBJ2-7,TRBV6-5,once,.,TGTGCCAGCAGTTACTTTTCCCAGACGGGCGAGCAGTACTTC,CASSYFSQTGEQYF
TRBJ2-3,TRBV7-2,few,.,TGTGCCAGCAGCCGCCTGAGCGGGTCCCTTACTTTCCGCACAGATACGCAGTATTTT,CASSRLSGSLTFRTDTQYF